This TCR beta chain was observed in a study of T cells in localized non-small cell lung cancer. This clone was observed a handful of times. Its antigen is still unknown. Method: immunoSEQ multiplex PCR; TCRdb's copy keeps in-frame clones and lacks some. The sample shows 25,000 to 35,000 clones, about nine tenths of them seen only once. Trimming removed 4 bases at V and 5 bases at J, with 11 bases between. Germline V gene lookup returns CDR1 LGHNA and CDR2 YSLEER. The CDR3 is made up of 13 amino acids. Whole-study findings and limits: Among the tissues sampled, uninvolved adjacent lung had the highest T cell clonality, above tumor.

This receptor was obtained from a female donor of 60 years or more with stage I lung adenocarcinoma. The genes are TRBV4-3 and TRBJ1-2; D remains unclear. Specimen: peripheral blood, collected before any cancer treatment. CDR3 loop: CASSPQPLYGYTF. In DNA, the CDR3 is TGCGCCAGCAGCCCCCAACCCTTATATGGCTACACCTTC.